A selection of T cell receptor beta chains follows, all from one sample in a study of blood T cell repertoires in COVID-19. Assay: immunoSEQ multiplex PCR; the TCRdb copy retains only in-frame clones and omits some. The sample lists 310,000 or so clones, almost 90% occurring once. The sample comprised PBMCs or T cells enriched from blood (not recorded which). Receptor source: a woman between 18 and 30 years old with acute COVID-19. The CDR3 runs from the conserved cysteine through the conserved F or W. D genes are given only for firm matches. The listing skips clone size in some rows; elsewhere it reads once, few, many or a size class.

>TRBJ2-1|18|TRBV5-1|TRBD2|-
TGCGCCAGCAGCGTATGGGGGGTGGGACTAGCGGATTACAATGAGCAGTTCTTC
CASSVWGVGLADYNEQFF
>TRBJ2-1|14|TRBV5-8|TRBD2|-
TGTGCCAGCAGCCTGAGTAGCGGGAGGAATGAGCAGTTCTTC
CASSLSSGRNEQFF
>TRBJ2-1|15|TRBV19|TRBD2|-
TGTGCCAGTAGTTTAGGACTAGCGGGAGTGAATGAGCAGTTCTTC
CASSLGLAGVNEQFF
>TRBJ2-2|15|TRBV11-3|TRBD1|-
TGTGCCAGCAGCTTAGGGACAGGGGGCACCGGGGAGCTGTTTTTT
CASSLGTGGTGELFF
>TRBJ2-3|15|TRBV5-6|-|-
TGTGCCAGCACCCAGGCGGGACTCCACACAGATACGCAGTATTTT
CASTQAGLHTDTQYF
>TRBJ2-2|13|TRBV7-9|-|-
TGTGCCAGCAGCTTAAACAGGGTCGGGGAGCTGTTTTTT
CASSLNRVGELFF
>TRBJ2-1|14|TRBV4-1|TRBD2|-
TGCGCCAGCAGCCAAATAGCTGGGGGGAGGGGACGCTTCTTC
CASSQIAGGRGRFF
>TRBJ2-1|16|TRBV9|TRBD2|once
TGTGCCAGCAGCGTAGATTCCCGGGAGGGCTACAATGAGCAGTTCTTC
CASSVDSREGYNEQFF
>TRBJ2-1|12|TRBV9|-|-
TGTGCCAGCAGCCTCAGGGGCAATGAGCAGTTCTTC
CASSLRGNEQFF
>TRBJ2-5|14|TRBV4-3|TRBD2|-
TGCGCCAGCAGCCAAGGCGGGGGCCAAGAGACCCAGTACTTC
CASSQGGGQETQYF
>TRBJ2-1|15|TRBV9|-|-
TGTGCCAGCAGCGAGTCTACTAACCCCTACAATGAGCAGTTCTTC
CASSESTNPYNEQFF
>TRBJ2-1|14|TRBV2|-|-
TGTGCCAGCAGTGAACTAGTGCCTTACAATGAGCAGTTCTTC
CASSELVPYNEQFF
>TRBJ1-4|15|TRBV7-9|TRBD1|-
TGTGCCAGCAGCTTACCGAGGGGGCGGGTTGAAAAACTGTTTTTT
CASSLPRGRVEKLFF
>TRBJ2-7|15|TRBV11-2|-|-
TGTGCCAGCAGCTCCCCACGGAGCTCCCCTACGCAGCAGTACTTC
CASSSPRSSPTQQYF
>TRBJ1-1|15|TRBV18|-|-
TGTGCCAGCTCACCCAAACGAGTTATGAACACTGAAGCTTTCTTT
CASSPKRVMNTEAFF
>TRBJ2-5|12|TRBV5-1|-|-
TGCGCCAGCAGCTCTTCTCAAGAGACCCAGTACTTC
CASSSSQETQYF
>TRBJ1-1|14|TRBV28|TRBD1|-
TGTGCCAGCAGTTTTGCCGACAGGGACACTGAAGCTTTCTTT
CASSFADRDTEAFF